This TCR beta chain appears in the sequencing data of a study of OX40 agonist ivuxolimab in advanced cancers. About the research overall: Every 2 weeks, patients received ivuxolimab intravenously, dosed at 0.01 to 10 mg/kg. Study findings and constraints: Circulating CD4+ and CD8+ T cells showed clonal expansion by week 6 at 0.1 to 3.0 mg/kg. The expanded peripheral T cells' antigen specificity was not determined.

Only in-frame clones appear in the TCRdb table, and some are missing; sequencing was by immunoSEQ multiplex PCR. The table includes about 54,000 clones, over 75% detected once. For this clone: Its antigen is undetermined.

Germline CDR1 is SEHNR and CDR2 is FQNEAQ (reference sequence). The V gene end was trimmed by 3 bases and the J gene end by 3 bases; junction bases not matched to a gene: 10. CDR3 length: 16 amino acids. The gene calls are TRBV7-9 and TRBJ2-5; 7 bases are a match to TRBD2. The source is an adult with an advanced solid tumor such as melanoma, head and neck, liver or kidney cancer. The sequenced sample was CD4+ or CD8+ T cells sorted from blood, obtained in a trial of the OX40 agonist ivuxolimab. The CDR3 is CASSFPLKGREETQYF. The CDR3, as DNA: TGTGCCAGCAGCTTTCCCTTGAAGGGGAGGGAAGAGACCCAGTACTTC.